This TCR beta chain came from a study of blood T cells in healthy people across ages. Study-level points and caveats: Donors of long life had a larger count of naive CD4+ cells and greater diversity than aged donors. The recorded TCR beta diversity per million T cells decreased in a roughly linear manner with age. Percentage of naive T cells showed a strong correlation with TCR beta diversity.

A word on this clonotype: Its antigen is currently unknown.

Russia was home to the donors, healthy Caucasian individuals aged roughly 6 to 95. CDR1 is MGHRA, CDR2 YSYEKL, per germline. The CDR3 has 14 residues. The V gene lost 0 bases and the J gene lost 6 bases, with 9 bases spanning the gap. Next came a second PCR, run for about 6 to 11 cycles, which used a sample-barcoded 5' primer along with a J-beta primer mix. TCRdb reprocessed the 5' RACE reads with MiXCR, giving one entry per CDR3 protein. The data contain 1.5 million to 2 million distinct CDR3 sequences, about two fifths of them seen just once; the ten biggest clones take up 23%. Sequencing was carried out using blood. The TCR originated in a human donor in good health. The chain joins TRBV4-1 to TRBJ2-1; unclear D gene. The CDR3 is CASSQELGSNEQFF. DNA for the CDR3: TGCGCCAGCAGCCAAGAATTAGGGTCCAATGAGCAGTTCTTC.